The next 30 T cell receptor beta chains were all read from a single sample in a study of T cell repertoires in cytomegalovirus infection (dated by TCRdb to about 2019). Sequencing was performed on an Illumina HiSeq 1500. TCRdb passed the public sequencing reads through fastp at Q25 and MiXCR, retaining productive beta sequences. Entries are consolidated by CDR3 protein sequence, retaining the most common genes and DNA. Here the sample has 60,000 to 80,000 distinct CDR3 sequences; just over 20% occur a single time. In total, the top ten clones hold 65% to 85% of the sample. The treatment or condition label, read with the paper, signifies: in vitro stimulation with specific CMV peptide epitopes to enrich CMV-specific T cells. Antigens of these TCRs are unknown. The source material was CD8+ T cells from cultured PBMCs, sampled from culture after CMV antigen stimulation. All receptors come from a human donor in good health (CMV status not recorded). Some clones in this sample may be carry-over from other donors' samples.

The J gene is TRBJ2-1, the V gene TRBV12-3 or TRBV12-4, with D tentatively TRBD1 or TRBD2 (5 bases each). V was trimmed by 0 bases and J by 4 bases, leaving 16 bases between them. The CDR3 extends over 17 amino acids. CDR3 loop: CASSLAGDSVSYNEQFF. The CDR3 nucleotides read TGTGCCAGCAGTTTAGCGGGGGATTCAGTTTCTTACAATGAGCAGTTCTTC.

V usage is TRBV28 and J usage is TRBJ1-5; the D gene is possibly TRBD1 (5 bases). Germline V gives CDR1 MDHEN, CDR2 SYDVKM. V was cut by 3 bases and J by 0 bases, with 9 bases left in between. The CDR3 sequence is 15 residues long. Written as DNA, the CDR3 is TGTGCCAGCAGTTTCTGGGGCAATAGCAATCAGCCCCAGCATTTT. Its translation is CASSFWGNSNQPQHF.

There are a few counts of this clonotype. This chain uses TRBV7-2 with TRBJ2-7; D gene uncertain. Germline CDR1 reads SGHTA; CDR2 reads FQGNSA. The CDR3 covers 16 residues. V was cut by 1 base and J by 0 bases, with 13 bases left in between. The CDR3 DNA is TGTGCCAGCAGCTTAGGGCAGGCGCTCTTCTCCTACGAGCAGTACTTC. It specifies CASSLGQALFSYEQYF.

The rearrangement joins TRBV7-9 to TRBJ2-4; TRBD1 agrees at 7 bases. Germline V CDR1 and CDR2: SEHNR, FQNEAQ (reference sequence). Trimming took 4 bases from V and 7 from J; bases not matched to a gene: 13. The CDR3 has 16 amino acids. CDR3 bases: TGTGCCAGCAGCTCTCGACAGGGATCCAACGGGAACATTCAGTACTTC. Translation: CASSSRQGSNGNIQYF.

V and J are TRBV6-2 or TRBV6-3 and TRBJ1-1, with 7 positions matching TRBD1. V lost 2 bases to trimming and J lost 2 bases; unmatched junction nucleotides: 8. Germline V gives CDR1 MNHEY, CDR2 SVGEGT. The CDR3 is 16 amino acids. The CDR3 DNA follows: TGTGCCAGCAGTTACCGATTGACAGGGCCTAACACTGAAGCTTTCTTT. This sequence encodes CASSYRLTGPNTEAFF.

This clonotype was seen more than once but under ten times. The gene calls are TRBV27 and TRBJ2-1; no clear D. This CDR3 comprises 11 residues. Germline V gene data show CDR1 as MNHEY and CDR2 as SMNVEV (reference sequence). The ends were cut back, 8 bases at V and 7 bases at J, with 9 bases in the middle. The CDR3 sequence: CASRDGNEQFF. CDR3 in DNA: TGTGCCAGCCGCGACGGGAATGAGCAGTTCTTC.

This clonotype was counted a few times. V usage is TRBV4-1 and J usage is TRBJ1-4, with TRBD1 as a possible D gene (5 bases). The germline CDR1 and CDR2 sequences are MGHRA and YSYEKL. V was cut by 5 bases and J by 5 bases, with 15 bases left in between. The CDR3 totals 15 residues. The CDR3 coding sequence is TGCGCCAGCAGCGTTCCGGGACCGCTCAATGAAAAACTGTTTTTT. Protein sequence: CASSVPGPLNEKLFF.

This clonotype was counted a few times. The conserved phenylalanine or tryptophan is not found at the CDR3 terminus, so this likely reflects a read error. This CDR3 reads CASSGGQGIQETQYL. The CDR3, as DNA: TGTGCCAGCAGCGGAGGACAGGGAATCCAAGAGACCCAGTACTTA. V and J are TRBV7-2 and TRBJ2-5, with 8 bases lining up with TRBD1. The CDR3 spans 15 residues. The germline V gene encodes CDR1 SGHTA and CDR2 FQGNSA. V shed 5 bases, J shed 1 base, and the junction held 6 bases outside the gene matches.

The sample holds a few counts of this clonotype. The chain has TRBV7-9 and TRBJ2-3; TRBD1 aligns across 8 bases. V lost 5 bases, J lost 0 bases, and 4 bases stayed unmatched. Germline V lookup: CDR1 SEHNR, CDR2 FQNEAQ (reference sequence). This CDR3 comprises 15 residues. As DNA, the CDR3 is TGTGCCAGCAGCCGGACAGGGAGGAGCACAGATACGCAGTATTTT. It encodes CASSRTGRSTDTQYF.

CDR3 sequence reads: CASSQRDSEQETQYF. CDR3 nucleotide sequence: TGCGCCAGCAGCCAGCGGGACAGCGAGCAAGAGACCCAGTACTTC. V usage is TRBV4-1 and J usage is TRBJ2-5; D might be TRBD1 (7 bases). The germline V and J ends were trimmed by 3 bases and 2 bases, with 13 bases remaining between them. Germline V gene lookup returns CDR1 MGHRA and CDR2 YSYEKL. The CDR3 sequence is 15 residues long.

This clonotype was recorded many times. The V gene is TRBV7-9, the J gene TRBJ1-1; TRBD1 matches 8 bases. Germline CDR1 SEHNR, CDR2 FQNEAQ (reference sequence). The CDR3 consists of 17 residues. V shed 3 bases and J 6 bases; nucleotides not matched to a gene: 15. The CDR3 DNA is TGTGCCAGCAGCTTCCATGACTGGACAGGGAGCGGAGCTGAAGCTTTCTTT. Translated: CASSFHDWTGSGAEAFF.

Only a few counts were recorded for this clonotype. The chain couples TRBV4-1 to TRBJ2-1; a weak D match, TRBD1 (6 bases). This CDR3 contains 18 residues. Germline V CDR1 and CDR2: MGHRA, YSYEKL. Trimming pared 1 base from V and 4 bases from J, leaving 20 bases between. This chain's CDR3 is CASSQAIWTVRGYNEQFF. In DNA, the CDR3 is TGCGCCAGCAGCCAAGCGATATGGACAGTTCGGGGTTACAATGAGCAGTTCTTC.

The chain couples TRBV19 to TRBJ2-6; TRBD2 might be the D (6 bases). The CDR3 has 14 residues. Per germline, CDR1 LNHDA and CDR2 SQIVND (reference sequence). Trimming stripped 3 bases from V and 4 bases from J, with 7 bases between. In DNA form, the CDR3 reads TGTGCCAGTAGTATGGGGAGGGGGGCCAACGTCCTGACTTTC. Its translation is CASSMGRGANVLTF.

This clonotype was detected only a few times. The chain links TRBV12-3 or TRBV12-4 to TRBJ1-1, with D possibly matching TRBD1 (5 bases). Trimming pared 3 bases from V and 6 bases from J, leaving 8 bases between. The CDR3 loop spans 12 amino acids. The chain's CDR3 is CASSFSGPEAFF. Here the CDR3 DNA reads TGTGCCAGCAGTTTTTCAGGGCCTGAAGCTTTCTTT.

V usage is TRBV6-5 and J usage is TRBJ1-2, with TRBD1 identical over 7 bases. CDR3 length: 15 residues. Trimming cost V 1 base and J 8 bases; bases outside gene matches: 10. Per the germline V gene, CDR1 is MNHEY and CDR2 is SVGAGI. This chain's CDR3 is CASSYFFGTVQGYTF. As DNA, the CDR3 is TGTGCCAGCAGTTACTTCTTCGGGACAGTCCAGGGCTACACCTTC.

This clonotype was detected ten times or more. The chain uses TRBV7-2 and TRBJ2-7, with a possible D match to TRBD1 (6 bases). V dropped 1 base and J dropped 5 bases, with 12 bases sitting between them. CDR1 is SGHTA and CDR2 is FQGNSA in the germline V gene. The CDR3 covers 14 residues. The CDR3 DNA follows: TGTGCCAGCAGCTTAGATGGGACACTAGACGAGCAGTACTTC. Translation gives CASSLDGTLDEQYF.

This chain joins TRBV7-2 and TRBJ2-3; D possibly corresponds to TRBD1 (6 bases). The CDR3 is made up of 14 amino acids. CDR1 and CDR2 from the germline V gene are SGHTA and FQGNSA. V was trimmed by 4 bases and J by 0 bases, leaving 8 bases between them. The CDR3 here is CASSSRGSTDTQYF. The CDR3 coding sequence is TGTGCCAGCAGCTCTAGGGGGAGCACAGATACGCAGTATTTT.

The rearrangement uses TRBV7-6 and TRBJ2-7; TRBD1 aligns across 12 bases. Germline trimming cut 5 bases from V and 6 bases from J; bases unmatched to any gene: 8. From germline, CDR1 is SGHVS and CDR2 FNYEAQ. CDR3 length equals 15 residues. The CDR3 here is CASSTRDRGRGEQYF. DNA for the CDR3: TGTGCCAGCAGCACCCGGGACAGGGGGCGAGGCGAGCAGTACTTC.

As concerns this clonotype: A junction end diverges from the germline sequence, so it may reflect a read error. The chain joins TRBV6-6 to TRBJ2-7; D perhaps matches TRBD1 (5 bases). This CDR3 region has 12 residues. Germline V CDR1 and CDR2: MNHNY, SVGAGI (reference sequence). CDR3 DNA: TGTGCCAGCAGTACTTCAACAGGCACCCATGGCTTC. This encodes CASSTSTGTHGF.

This clonotype was observed at least ten times. The chain recombines TRBV7-2 with TRBJ1-1; D uncertain. The germline CDR1 and CDR2 sequences are SGHTA and FQGNSA. The CDR3 runs 16 residues. Trimming removed 0 bases from V and 1 base from J, with 12 bases in between. The CDR3 loop reads CASSLAELGANTEAFF. CDR3 nucleotide sequence: TGTGCCAGCAGCTTAGCGGAGTTGGGTGCGAACACTGAAGCTTTCTTT. The variable domain in full, with the rest retrieved from reference TRBV7-2 and TRBJ1-1, is GAGVSQSPSNKVTEKGKDVELRCDPISGHTALYWYRQSLGQGLEFLIYFQGNSAPDKSGLPSDRFSAERTGGSVSTLTIQRTQQEDSAVYLCASSLAELGANTEAFFGQGTRLTVV.

The chain is built from TRBV12-3 or TRBV12-4 and TRBJ2-2, with D hard to call. The CDR3 is made up of 16 amino acids. V lost 3 bases and J 1 base, leaving 12 bases between the germline ends. CDR3 sequence (DNA): TGTGCCAGCAGTTTTCCGGGCCAAATGAACACCGGGGAGCTGTTTTTT. Amino acid sequence: CASSFPGQMNTGELFF.

In DNA form, the CDR3 reads TGTGCCAGCAGTTTTGGACTAGCGGGGGCCTACTACGAGCAGTACTTC. This codes for CASSFGLAGAYYEQYF. The rearrangement uses TRBV12-3 or TRBV12-4 and TRBJ2-7; 13 nucleotides match TRBD2. Unmatched junction bases numbered 5, after V lost 3 bases and J lost 3 bases. The CDR3 loop spans 16 amino acids.

This clonotype showed up many times. This sequence joins TRBV7-8 and TRBJ1-2, with D tentatively TRBD1 (5 bases). There are 14 residues in the CDR3. Germline V lookup: CDR1 SGHVS, CDR2 FQNEAQ. V was trimmed by 7 bases and J by 3 bases, leaving 15 bases between them. The CDR3 DNA follows: TGTGCCAGCACCCTAGGCATAGGGGACTATGGCTACACCTTC. Protein: CASTLGIGDYGYTF.

The chain combines TRBV20-1 with TRBJ2-1, with D perhaps TRBD2 (5 bases). The CDR3 is 16 amino acids. Trimming shortened V by 0 bases and J by 1 base, and 13 bases separated the two germline ends. Per germline, CDR1 DFQATT and CDR2 SNEGSKA (reference sequence). The CDR3, as DNA: TGCAGTGCTAGAGATGGGGAGTTACCGTCCTACAATGAGCAGTTCTTC. It codes for CSARDGELPSYNEQFF.

The V call is TRBV9, the J call TRBJ2-7; 7 positions match TRBD2. Germline V gene lookup returns CDR1 SGDLS and CDR2 YYNGEE. CDR3 length: 14 amino acids. Trimming removed 2 bases from V and 0 bases from J; junction bases left unmatched: 2. The CDR3 here is CASSVGGSSYEQYF. The CDR3 DNA sequence: TGTGCCAGCAGCGTGGGCGGGAGCTCCTACGAGCAGTACTTC.

Only a few counts were recorded for this clonotype. Here the CDR3 DNA reads TGTGCCAGCAGCTTAGTTCCGGTTTTGACAGGGTCGGAGACCCAGTACTTC. Its translation: CASSLVPVLTGSETQYF. This chain connects TRBV7-6 to TRBJ2-5; TRBD1 matches 7 bases. The germline V gene encodes CDR1 SGHVS and CDR2 FNYEAQ. The CDR3 is 17 amino acids. V shed 1 base, J shed 5 bases, and the junction held 13 bases outside the gene matches.

In its sample, this clonotype was seen a few times. This rearrangement joins TRBV7-8 to TRBJ2-3, with 10 bases that match TRBD1. Germline values: CDR1 SGHVS, CDR2 FQNEAQ. The CDR3 spans 16 residues. After removal of 10 bases from V and 2 bases from J, the junction contained 12 bases not matched to a gene. The CDR3 coding sequence is TGTGCCACTTACCGGGACAGGGGAACTTCCACAGATACGCAGTATTTT. Protein sequence: CATYRDRGTSTDTQYF.

The table lists this clonotype with a count of one. This rearrangement joins TRBV2 to TRBJ2-7; TRBD2 matches at 11 bases. V lost 0 bases, J lost 3 bases, and 1 base stayed unmatched. This CDR3 comprises 15 residues. Germline CDR1 is SNHLY and CDR2 is FYNNEI. CDR3 coding DNA: TGTGCCAGCAGTGAAGCAGGGACTAGCGGCTACGAGCAGTACTTC. As protein: CASSEAGTSGYEQYF.

The gene calls are TRBV7-8 and TRBJ2-1; 11 bases are shared with TRBD2. The CDR3 runs 16 residues. V shed 4 bases, J shed 8 bases, and the junction held 10 bases outside the gene matches. Germline V gene lookup returns CDR1 SGHVS and CDR2 FQNEAQ. The CDR3 loop is CASSSLHSGGDDEQFF. Here the CDR3 DNA reads TGTGCCAGCAGCTCCCTGCATAGCGGGGGGGACGATGAGCAGTTCTTC.

The chain joins TRBV7-8 to TRBJ2-7; no clear D. Germline V lookup: CDR1 SGHVS, CDR2 FQNEAQ. CDR3 length: 14 residues. V lost 5 bases and J 2 bases, leaving 13 bases between the germline ends. CDR3: CASSTTYSAYEQYF. CDR3 DNA sequence: TGTGCCAGCAGCACAACGTACAGTGCCTACGAGCAGTACTTC.